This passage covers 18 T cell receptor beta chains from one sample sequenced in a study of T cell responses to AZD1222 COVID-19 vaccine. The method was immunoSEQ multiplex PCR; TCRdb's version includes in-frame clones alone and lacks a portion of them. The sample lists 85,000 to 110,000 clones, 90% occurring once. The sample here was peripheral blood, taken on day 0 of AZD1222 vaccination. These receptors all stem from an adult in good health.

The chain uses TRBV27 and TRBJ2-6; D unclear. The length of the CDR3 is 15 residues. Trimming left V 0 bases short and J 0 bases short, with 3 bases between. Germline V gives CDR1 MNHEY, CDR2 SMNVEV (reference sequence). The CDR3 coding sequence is TGTGCCAGCAGTTTATCGTACTCTGGGGCCAACGTCCTGACTTTC. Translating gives CASSLSYSGANVLTF.

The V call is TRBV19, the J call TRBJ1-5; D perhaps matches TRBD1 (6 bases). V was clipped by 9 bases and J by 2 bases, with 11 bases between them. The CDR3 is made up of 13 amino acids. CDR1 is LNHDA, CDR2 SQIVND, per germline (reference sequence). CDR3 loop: CASLPGGNQPQHF. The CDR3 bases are TGTGCCAGCCTCCCAGGGGGCAATCAGCCCCAGCATTTT.

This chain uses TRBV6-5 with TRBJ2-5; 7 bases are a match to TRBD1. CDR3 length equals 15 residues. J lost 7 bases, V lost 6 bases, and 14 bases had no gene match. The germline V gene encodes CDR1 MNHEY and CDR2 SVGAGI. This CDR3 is CASSRSRQGVVTQYF. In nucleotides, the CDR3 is TGTGCCAGCAGCCGCTCCAGACAGGGAGTGGTGACCCAGTACTTC.

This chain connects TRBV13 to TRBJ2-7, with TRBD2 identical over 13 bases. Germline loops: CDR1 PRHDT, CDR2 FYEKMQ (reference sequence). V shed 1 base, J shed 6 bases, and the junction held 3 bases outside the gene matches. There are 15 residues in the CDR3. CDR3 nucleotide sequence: TGTGCCAGCAGCTTAGAACTAGCGGGGGGGCGCGAGCAGTACTTC. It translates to CASSLELAGGREQYF.

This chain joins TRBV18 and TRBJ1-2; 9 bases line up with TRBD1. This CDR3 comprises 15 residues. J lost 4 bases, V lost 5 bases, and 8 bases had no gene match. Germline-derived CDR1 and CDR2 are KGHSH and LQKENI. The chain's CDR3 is CASSSLDRGPYGYTF. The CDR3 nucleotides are TGTGCCAGCTCATCGCTGGACAGGGGTCCCTATGGCTACACCTTC.

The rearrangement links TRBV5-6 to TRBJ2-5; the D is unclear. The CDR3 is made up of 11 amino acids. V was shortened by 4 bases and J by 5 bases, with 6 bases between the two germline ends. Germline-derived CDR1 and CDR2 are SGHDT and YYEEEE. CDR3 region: CASSDFETQYF. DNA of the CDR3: TGTGCCAGCAGCGACTTTGAGACCCAGTACTTC. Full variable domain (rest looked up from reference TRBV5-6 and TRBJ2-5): DAGVTQSPTHLIKTRGQQVTLRCSPKSGHDTVSWYQQALGQGPQFIFQYYEEEERQRGNFPDRFSGHQFPNYSSELNVNALLLGDSALYLCASSDFETQYFGPGTRLLVL.

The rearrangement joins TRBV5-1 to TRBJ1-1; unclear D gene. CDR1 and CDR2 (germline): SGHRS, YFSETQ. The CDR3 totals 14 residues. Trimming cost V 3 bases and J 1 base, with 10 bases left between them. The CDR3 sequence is CASSSGQGNTEAFF. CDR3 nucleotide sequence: TGCGCCAGCAGCTCGGGCCAAGGGAACACTGAAGCTTTCTTT.

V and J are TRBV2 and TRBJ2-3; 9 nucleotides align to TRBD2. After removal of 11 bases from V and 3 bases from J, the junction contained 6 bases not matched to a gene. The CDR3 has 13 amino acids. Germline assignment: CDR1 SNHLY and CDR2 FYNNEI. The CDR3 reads CAGGGGETDTQYF. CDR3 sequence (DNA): TGTGCCGGCGGGGGGGGAGAGACAGATACGCAGTATTTT.

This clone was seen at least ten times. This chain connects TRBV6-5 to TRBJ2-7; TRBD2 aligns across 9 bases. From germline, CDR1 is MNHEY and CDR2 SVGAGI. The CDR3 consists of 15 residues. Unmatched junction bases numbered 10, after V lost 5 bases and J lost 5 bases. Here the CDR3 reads CASSLAGGQSHEQYF. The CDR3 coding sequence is TGTGCCAGCAGTCTGGCGGGGGGGCAATCCCACGAGCAGTACTTC.

DNA for the CDR3: TGCGCCAGCAGCTCCTGGACTAGCGGGGGGAAGACCCAGTACTTC. This sequence encodes CASSSWTSGGKTQYF. The chain links TRBV5-1 to TRBJ2-5; 14 bases map to TRBD2. From germline, CDR1 is SGHRS and CDR2 YFSETQ. The CDR3 has 15 residues. After removal of 3 bases from V and 6 bases from J, the junction contained 4 bases not matched to a gene.

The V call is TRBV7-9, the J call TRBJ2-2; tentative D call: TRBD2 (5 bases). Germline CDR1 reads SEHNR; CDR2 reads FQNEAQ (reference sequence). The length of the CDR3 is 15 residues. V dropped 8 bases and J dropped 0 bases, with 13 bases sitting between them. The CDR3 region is CASDRGPANTGELFF. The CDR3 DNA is TGTGCCAGCGACCGCGGGCCAGCGAACACCGGGGAGCTGTTTTTT.

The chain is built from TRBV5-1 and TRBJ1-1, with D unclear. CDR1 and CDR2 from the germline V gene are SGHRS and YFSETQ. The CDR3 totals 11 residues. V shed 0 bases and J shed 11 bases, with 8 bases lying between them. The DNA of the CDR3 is TGCGCCAGCAGCTTGGGGGCGGGTGCTTTCTTT. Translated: CASSLGAGAFF. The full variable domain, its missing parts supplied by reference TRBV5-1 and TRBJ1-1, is KAGVTQTPRYLIKTRGQQVTLSCSPISGHRSVSWYQQTPGQGLQFLFEYFSETQRNKGNFPGRFSGRQFSNSRSEMNVSTLELGDSALYLCASSLGAGAFFGQGTRLTVV.

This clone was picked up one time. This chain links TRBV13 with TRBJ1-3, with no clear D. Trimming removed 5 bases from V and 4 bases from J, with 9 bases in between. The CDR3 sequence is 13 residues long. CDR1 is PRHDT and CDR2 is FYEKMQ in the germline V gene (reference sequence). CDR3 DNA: TGTGCCAGCAGCCCACCCCGAGGAAACACCATATATTTT. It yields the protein CASSPPRGNTIYF.

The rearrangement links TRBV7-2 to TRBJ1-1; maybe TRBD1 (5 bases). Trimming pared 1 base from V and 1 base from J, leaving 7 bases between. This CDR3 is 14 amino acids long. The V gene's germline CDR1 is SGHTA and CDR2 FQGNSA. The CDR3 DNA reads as TGTGCCAGCAGCTTAGACAGGCAGAACACTGAAGCTTTCTTT. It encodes CASSLDRQNTEAFF.

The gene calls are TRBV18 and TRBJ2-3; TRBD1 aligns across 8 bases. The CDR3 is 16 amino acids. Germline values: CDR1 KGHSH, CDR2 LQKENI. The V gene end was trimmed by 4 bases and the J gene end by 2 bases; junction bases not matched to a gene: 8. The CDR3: CASSRGTGGPTDTQYF. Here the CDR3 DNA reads TGTGCCAGCTCACGTGGGACAGGAGGGCCCACAGATACGCAGTATTTT.

DNA of the CDR3: TGTGCCAGCTCACCCCCTCCGGGACAGTTCCCGGAGACCCAGTACTTC. Translated: CASSPPPGQFPETQYF. V gene TRBV18 combines with J gene TRBJ2-5, with 7 bases matching TRBD1. Germline values: CDR1 KGHSH, CDR2 LQKENI. V shed 3 bases, J shed 5 bases, and the junction held 12 bases outside the gene matches. The CDR3 spans 16 residues.

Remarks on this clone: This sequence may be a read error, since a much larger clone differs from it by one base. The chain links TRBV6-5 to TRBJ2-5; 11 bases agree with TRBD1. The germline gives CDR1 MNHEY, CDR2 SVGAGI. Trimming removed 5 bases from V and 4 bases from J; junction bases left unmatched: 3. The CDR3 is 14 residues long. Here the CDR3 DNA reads TGTGCCAGCAGTCCGGGACAGGGGGGAGAGACCCAGTACTTC. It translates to CASSPGQGGETQYF.

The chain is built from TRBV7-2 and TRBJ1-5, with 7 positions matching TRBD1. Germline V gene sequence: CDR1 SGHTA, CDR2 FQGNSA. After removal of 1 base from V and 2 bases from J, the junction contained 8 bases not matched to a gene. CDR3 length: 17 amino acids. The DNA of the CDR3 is TGTGCCAGCAGCTTAGTAGGGGGCGGGCAGGGCAATCAGCCCCAGCATTTT. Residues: CASSLVGGGQGNQPQHF. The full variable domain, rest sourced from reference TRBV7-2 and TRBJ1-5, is GAGVSQSPSNKVTEKGKDVELRCDPISGHTALYWYRQSLGQGLEFLIYFQGNSAPDKSGLPSDRFSAERTGGSVSTLTIQRTQQEDSAVYLCASSLVGGGQGNQPQHFGDGTRLSIL.